This T cell receptor beta chain was sequenced in a study of lymphopenia after photon versus proton radiotherapy. The CDR3 totals 16 residues. CDR1 is MDHEN, CDR2 SYDVKM, per germline. Trimming took off 4 bases at V and 2 bases at J, with 16 bases between the two ends. Sequencing was performed with immunoSEQ multiplex PCR; in TCRdb, only in-frame clones are kept and a portion is missing. The sample records some 30,000 clones, 85% to 90% being singletons. About this clone: Its antigen remains unidentified.

Whole-study results and caveats: After the lymphocyte nadir, photon-treated repertoires showed oligoclonal expansion, especially of CD8+ Temra cells. A bigger post-nadir fall in TCR diversity correlated inversely with survival time in deceased patients. Photon-treated patients lost naive T cells and TCR diversity; proton-treated stayed stable.

This specimen consisted of peripheral blood, obtained from a patient treated with photon-based radiotherapy. The sequence derives from a woman between 45 and 60 years old with pancreatic cancer. V gene TRBV28 combines with J gene TRBJ2-3; a weak D match, TRBD1 (6 bases). CDR3 nucleotide sequence: TGTGCCAGCAGTTCGTTGGTAGGACAGTTCACAGATACGCAGTATTTT. Encoded protein: CASSSLVGQFTDTQYF.